The present TCR beta chain was sequenced within a study of monozygotic twins with inflammatory bowel disease. The CDR3 has 17 residues. Germline V gives CDR1 LNHDA, CDR2 SQIVND (reference sequence). Template switching introduced UMIs that contain a 6-nucleotide sample barcode. TCRdb reanalyzed the 5' RACE reads, giving one entry per CDR3 protein sequence and no DNA. The sample has approximately 390,000 distinct CDR3 sequences. The gene calls are TRBV19 and TRBJ2-5; as DNA is missing, the TRBD2 call by TCRdb cannot be tested. The sequence came from a human donor with ulcerative colitis or Crohn's disease, or a healthy co-twin of an affected twin (not recorded which). Sequenced sample: blood. CDR3 residues: CASSSYPGLAYQETQYF.